The entry that follows covers one TCR beta chain sequence. This table comes from immunoSEQ multiplex PCR, and its TCRdb copy is limited to in-frame clones, with some not included. The repertoire has tens of thousands of clones, roughly 90% of them found once; the top ten carry more than 15%. These data are taken from a study of OX40 agonist ivuxolimab in advanced cancers. V shed 3 bases and J 4 bases; nucleotides not matched to a gene: 10. CDR1 and CDR2 (germline): MNHEY, SMNVEV (reference sequence). CDR3 length: 16 residues. Baseline, cycle 4 day 1, and cycle 7 day 1 were the blood sampling points. The sample in question was CD4+ or CD8+ T cells sorted from blood, obtained in a trial of the OX40 agonist ivuxolimab. The chain has TRBV27 and TRBJ1-2; the match to TRBD1 covers 8 bases. This TCR was recovered from an adult with an advanced solid tumor such as melanoma, head and neck, liver or kidney cancer. CDR3 in amino acids: CASSFQGGQVLYGYTF. CDR3 nucleotide sequence: TGTGCCAGCAGTTTCCAAGGGGGACAGGTACTCTATGGCTACACCTTC.